The 10 T cell receptor beta chains presented below share a single source sample, sequenced in a study of identical twins. A single record per CDR3 protein comes from TCRdb applying MiXCR to the 5' RACE reads. The table lists under 350,000 distinct CDR3 sequences, around 9.7% of them singletons. These data also featured in a second study, about yellow fever vaccine responses in identical twins.

The sample consisted of CD8+ T cells sorted from blood. These receptors were collected from a woman aged 18-29 years in good health.

The sample holds many counts of this clonotype. The V and J genes are TRBV28 and TRBJ1-1; 9 bases are a match to TRBD1. The CDR3 has 16 amino acids. Per the germline V gene, CDR1 is MDHEN and CDR2 is SYDVKM. Unmatched junction bases numbered 8, after V lost 6 bases and J lost 0 bases. CDR3 region: CASSPGDRVMNTEAFF. The CDR3 DNA reads TGTGCCAGCAGCCCGGGGGACAGGGTTATGAACACTGAAGCTTTCTTT. Combining the CDR3 with reference TRBV28 and TRBJ1-1 gives the whole variable domain DVKVTQSSRYLVKRTGEKVFLECVQDMDHENMFWYRQDPGLGLRLIYFSYDVKMKEKGDIPEGYSVSREKKERFSLILESASTNQTSMYLCASSPGDRVMNTEAFFGQGTRLTVV.

This clonotype was observed many times. The chain joins TRBV7-2 to TRBJ2-4, with D hard to call. The CDR3 loop spans 17 amino acids. Germline lookup yields CDR1 SGHTA and CDR2 FQGNSA. Trimming left V 1 base short and J 0 bases short, with 13 bases between. The CDR3 DNA follows: TGTGCCAGCAGCTTAGTTATTTTTCCCCAAGCCAAAAACATTCAGTACTTC. Residues: CASSLVIFPQAKNIQYF.

The chain recombines TRBV13 with TRBJ2-3; D may be TRBD2 (6 bases). This CDR3 has 14 amino acids. V lost 2 bases to trimming and J lost 4 bases, with 10 bases between them. CDR1 is PRHDT and CDR2 is FYEKMQ in the germline V gene (reference sequence). CDR3 sequence (DNA): TGTGCCAGCAGCTTACGCGGGACCGCAGATACGCAGTATTTT. Protein sequence: CASSLRGTADTQYF. The variable domain in full, completed from reference TRBV13 and TRBJ2-3, reads AAGVIQSPRHLIKEKRETATLKCYPIPRHDTVYWYQQGPGQDPQFLISFYEKMQSDKGSIPDRFSAQQFSDYHSELNMSSLELGDSALYFCASSLRGTADTQYFGPGTRLTVL.

This clonotype showed up just a few times. The genes are TRBV20-1 and TRBJ2-7, with TRBD2 as a possible D gene (6 bases). V shed 2 bases and J shed 3 bases, with 11 bases lying between them. Per the germline V gene, CDR1 is DFQATT and CDR2 is SNEGSKA (reference sequence). This CDR3 region has 13 residues. For the CDR3, the DNA is TGCAGTGCTAGACCCCTAGCGCACTACGAGCAGTACTTC. Translating it yields CSARPLAHYEQYF.

This clonotype was seen more than once but under ten times. The V call is TRBV2, the J call TRBJ2-6; D is uncertain. In germline, CDR1 is SNHLY, CDR2 FYNNEI. CDR3 size: 13 residues. The V and J ends lost 11 bases and 0 bases respectively, with 8 bases between them. The CDR3 region is CAAQASGANVLTF. CDR3 DNA sequence: TGTGCCGCTCAGGCCTCTGGGGCCAACGTCCTGACTTTC.

This clonotype was picked up a small number of times. The chain links TRBV4-1 to TRBJ1-3, with D uncertain. The CDR3 contains 14 residues. V lost 1 base and J 0 bases, leaving 4 bases between the germline ends. In germline, CDR1 is MGHRA, CDR2 YSYEKL. The CDR3 DNA sequence: TGCGCCAGCAGCCAAGCCCTCTCTGGAAACACCATATATTTT. This gives the protein CASSQALSGNTIYF.

This sequence joins TRBV20-1 and TRBJ2-1; D not resolved. The germline V gene has CDR1 DFQATT and CDR2 SNEGSKA (reference sequence). This CDR3 spans 15 amino acids. The ends were cut back, 3 bases at V and 9 bases at J, with 21 bases in the middle. As DNA, the CDR3 is TGCAGTGCTAGTGCAGCTGTAGGACCATCCGTTGAGCAGTTCTTC. This encodes CSASAAVGPSVEQFF.

With respect to this clonotype: An end of the junction differs from the germline gene, which may be a read error. This chain links TRBV7-6 with TRBJ2-1; 11 bases agree with TRBD2. CDR3 size: 15 residues. Germline V gives CDR1 SGHVS, CDR2 FNYEAQ. CDR3 protein: CASSPTSGSYHEQFF. The CDR3 DNA is TGTGCCAGCAGCCCCACTAGCGGGAGCTACCATGAGCAGTTCTTC. The whole variable domain, filled in from reference TRBV7-6 and TRBJ2-1, reads GAGVSQSPRYKVTKRGQDVALRCDPISGHVSLYWYRQALGQGPEFLTYFNYEAQQDKSGLPNDRFSAERPEGSISTLTIQRTEQRDSAMYRCASSPTSGSYHEQFFGPGTRLTVL.

The CDR3 reads CASSTRGGRETQYF. The CDR3 DNA reads as TGTGCCAGCAGTACGAGGGGGGGCCGAGAGACCCAGTACTTC. V gene TRBV27 combines with J gene TRBJ2-5, with D tentatively TRBD2 (7 bases). The CDR3 is 14 amino acids. V lost 5 bases and J 4 bases, leaving 14 bases between the germline ends. Germline V gene data show CDR1 as MNHEY and CDR2 as SMNVEV (reference sequence).

This clonotype was counted only a few times. This chain connects TRBV5-1 to TRBJ2-1; 9 bases are shared with TRBD2. Per germline, CDR1 SGHRS and CDR2 YFSETQ. CDR3 length: 16 residues. The junction had 8 bases not matched to a gene; V was cut back by 3 bases and J by 4 bases. The chain's CDR3 is CASSYPPAGGYNEQFF. The CDR3 DNA reads TGCGCCAGCAGCTACCCCCCAGCGGGAGGATACAATGAGCAGTTCTTC.